One T cell receptor (beta chain) is described in this entry. Its antigen is not identified. The sample is drawn from a study of prognosis after radiotherapy for stage I lung cancer. Study details: Patients were about 14 men and over 5 women aged roughly 53 to 85, median around 68 years. Study results and limitations: Patients developing distant metastases showed lower Shannon entropy after stereotactic body radiation therapy.

Starting from genomic DNA, TCR beta CDR3 was amplified through two-round multiplex PCR. Amplification in first-round PCR relied on primers specific to each TRBV and TRBJ gene. TCRdb analysed the multiplex PCR reads with MiXCR anew, one entry per CDR3 protein. The sample carries about 31,000 distinct CDR3 sequences, approximately 30% recorded once. V was shortened by 2 bases and J by 7 bases, with 20 bases between the two germline ends. Germline CDR1 and CDR2: DFQATT and SNEGSKA (reference sequence). This CDR3 spans 16 amino acids. V gene TRBV20-1 combines with J gene TRBJ1-4; tentatively, D is TRBD1 (6 bases). The TCR originated in a donor aged 50 or older with non-small cell lung cancer. Sequences were derived from PBMCs, sampled before or after stereotactic body radiation therapy (not recorded which). The CDR3 DNA reads TGCAGTGCTAGAAATTATGGGACATCTCGGATTGAAAAACTGTTTTTT. Protein: CSARNYGTSRIEKLFF.